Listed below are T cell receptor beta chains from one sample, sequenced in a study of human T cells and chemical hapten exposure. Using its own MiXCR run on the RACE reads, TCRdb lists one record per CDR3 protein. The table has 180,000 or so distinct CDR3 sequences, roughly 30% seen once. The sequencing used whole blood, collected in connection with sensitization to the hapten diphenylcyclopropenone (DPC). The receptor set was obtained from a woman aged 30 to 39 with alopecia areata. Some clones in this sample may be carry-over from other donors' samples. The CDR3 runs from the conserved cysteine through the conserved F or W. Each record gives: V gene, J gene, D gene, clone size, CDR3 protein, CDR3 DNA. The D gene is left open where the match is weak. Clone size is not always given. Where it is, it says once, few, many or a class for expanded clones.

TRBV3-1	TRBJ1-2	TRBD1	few	CASRGDSANYGYTF	TGTGCCAGCAGGGGGGACAGCGCTAACTATGGCTACACCTTC
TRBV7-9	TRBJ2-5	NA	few	CSSGRQETQYF	TGCTCGTCTGGCAGACAAGAGACCCAGTACTTC
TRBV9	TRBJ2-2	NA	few	CASSVGRGPLTGELFF	TGTGCCAGCAGCGTGGGCCGGGGGCCGCTCACCGGGGAGCTGTTTTTT
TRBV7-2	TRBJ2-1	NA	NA	CASSLDRWSSYNEQFF	TGTGCCAGCAGCTTAGACAGGTGGAGCTCCTACAATGAGCAGTTCTTC
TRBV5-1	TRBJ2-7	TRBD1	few	CASTWDRVSYEQYF	TGCGCCAGCACCTGGGACAGGGTCTCCTACGAGCAGTACTTC
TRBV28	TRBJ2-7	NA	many	CASSRPSDPYEQYF	TGTGCCAGCAGCCGCCCTAGCGATCCCTACGAGCAGTACTTC
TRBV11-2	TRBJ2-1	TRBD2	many	CASRRLASDEQFF	TGTGCCAGCAGGAGACTAGCGTCGGATGAGCAGTTCTTC
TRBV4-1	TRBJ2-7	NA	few	CASSQDLVGYGAYEQYF	TGCGCCAGCAGCCAAGATTTGGTGGGGTACGGAGCCTACGAGCAGTACTTC
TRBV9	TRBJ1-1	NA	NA	CASSVGAGLEAFF	TGTGCCAGCAGCGTAGGGGCAGGGCTGGAGGCTTTCTTT
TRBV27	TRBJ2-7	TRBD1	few	CASSHPRQGRDEQYF	TGTGCCAGCAGCCACCCGCGACAGGGACGGGACGAGCAGTACTTC
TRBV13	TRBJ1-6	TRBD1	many	CASSLGDRGNSPLHF	TGTGCCAGCAGCTTAGGGGACAGGGGTAATTCACCCCTCCACTTT
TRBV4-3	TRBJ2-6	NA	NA	CASSQTAGRATGANVLTF	TGCGCCAGCAGCCAAACCGCGGGACGGGCTACTGGGGCCAACGTCCTGACTTTC
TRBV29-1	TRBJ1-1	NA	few	CSVDESRSTEAFF	TGCAGCGTTGATGAGTCCCGGAGCACTGAAGCTTTCTTT
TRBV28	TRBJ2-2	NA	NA	CASSFNPSGPFNTGELFF	TGTGCCAGCAGTTTCAACCCCTCAGGACCCTTTAACACCGGGGAGCTGTTTTTT
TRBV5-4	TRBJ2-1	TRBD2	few	CASSLMGLARHEQFF	TGTGCCAGCAGCTTGATGGGACTAGCTAGGCATGAGCAGTTCTTC
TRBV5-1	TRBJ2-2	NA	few	CASRRTGMSGELFF	TGCGCCAGCAGACGTACAGGAATGTCCGGGGAGCTGTTTTTT
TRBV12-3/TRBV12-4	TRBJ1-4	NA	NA	CASSFGPTNEKLFF	TGTGCCAGCAGTTTCGGGCCAACTAATGAAAAACTGTTTTTT
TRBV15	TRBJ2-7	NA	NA	CATSRELATDEQYF	TGTGCCACCAGCAGAGAATTAGCGACCGACGAGCAGTACTTC
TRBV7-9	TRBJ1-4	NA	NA	CASSLTPPSGEDEKLFF	TGTGCCAGCAGCTTAACCCCCCCCTCCGGGGAGGATGAAAAACTGTTTTTT
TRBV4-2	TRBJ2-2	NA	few	CASSQEGKGPANTGELFF	TGTGCCAGCAGCCAAGAGGGAAAGGGGCCGGCGAACACCGGGGAGCTGTTTTTT
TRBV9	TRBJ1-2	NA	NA	CASSVSGQTWDYGYTF	TGTGCCAGCAGCGTGAGCGGACAGACCTGGGACTATGGCTACACCTTC
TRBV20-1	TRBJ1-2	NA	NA	CSAEAGSSYGYTF	TGCAGTGCCGAGGCAGGGTCCAGCTATGGCTACACCTTC